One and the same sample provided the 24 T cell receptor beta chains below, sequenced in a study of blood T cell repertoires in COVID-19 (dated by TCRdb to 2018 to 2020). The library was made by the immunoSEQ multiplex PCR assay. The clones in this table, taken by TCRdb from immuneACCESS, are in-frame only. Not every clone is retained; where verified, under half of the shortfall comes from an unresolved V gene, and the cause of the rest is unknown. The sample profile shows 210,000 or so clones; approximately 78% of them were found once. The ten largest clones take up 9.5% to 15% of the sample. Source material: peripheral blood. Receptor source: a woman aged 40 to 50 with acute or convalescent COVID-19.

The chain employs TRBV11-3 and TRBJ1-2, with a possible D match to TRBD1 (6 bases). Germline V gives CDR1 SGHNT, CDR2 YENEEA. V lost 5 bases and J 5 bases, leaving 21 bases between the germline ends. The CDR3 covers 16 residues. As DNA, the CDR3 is TGTGCCAGCAGCGCCCGGGACACCGGATATTCTTATGGCTACACCTTC. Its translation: CASSARDTGYSYGYTF.

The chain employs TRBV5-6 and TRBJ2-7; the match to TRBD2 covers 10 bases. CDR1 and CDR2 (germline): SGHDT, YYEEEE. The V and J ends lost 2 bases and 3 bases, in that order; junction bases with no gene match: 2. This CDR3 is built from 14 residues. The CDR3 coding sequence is TGTGCCAGCAGCTTAGCGGGAGGGAACTACGAGCAGTACTTC. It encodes CASSLAGGNYEQYF.

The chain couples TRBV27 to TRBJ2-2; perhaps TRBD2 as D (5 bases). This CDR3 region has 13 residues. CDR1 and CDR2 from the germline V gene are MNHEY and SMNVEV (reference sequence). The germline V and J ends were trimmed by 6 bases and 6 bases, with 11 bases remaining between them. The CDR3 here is CASRISGSGELFF. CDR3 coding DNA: TGTGCCAGCAGGATCTCGGGGTCCGGGGAGCTGTTTTTT.

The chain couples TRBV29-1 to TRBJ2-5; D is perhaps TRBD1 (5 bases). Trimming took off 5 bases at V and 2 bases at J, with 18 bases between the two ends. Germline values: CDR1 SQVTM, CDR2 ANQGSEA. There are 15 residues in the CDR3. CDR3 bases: TGCAGCGTTCCCGGACACCCAGGGCAGCAAGAGACCCAGTACTTC. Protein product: CSVPGHPGQQETQYF.

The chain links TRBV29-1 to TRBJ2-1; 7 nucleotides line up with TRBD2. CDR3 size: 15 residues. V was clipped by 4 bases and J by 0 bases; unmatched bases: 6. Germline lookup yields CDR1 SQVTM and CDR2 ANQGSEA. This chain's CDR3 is CSVATGRRSYNEQFF. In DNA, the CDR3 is TGCAGCGTTGCGACCGGGAGGCGCTCCTACAATGAGCAGTTCTTC.

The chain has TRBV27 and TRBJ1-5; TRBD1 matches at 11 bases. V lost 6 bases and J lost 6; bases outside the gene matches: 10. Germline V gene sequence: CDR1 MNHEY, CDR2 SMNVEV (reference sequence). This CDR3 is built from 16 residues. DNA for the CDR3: TGTGCCAGCAGGGTCACCGGGACAGGGGGATTTCAGCCCCAGCATTTT. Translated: CASRVTGTGGFQPQHF.

The CDR3 bases are TGCGCCAGCAGTTCAGGAACAAGCGGCTACGAGCAGTACTTC. It is translated as CASSSGTSGYEQYF. The chain recombines TRBV4-3 with TRBJ2-7, with D possibly TRBD2 on 5 matching bases. V lost 6 bases, J lost 3 bases, and 15 bases lay in between. The germline gives CDR1 LGHNA, CDR2 YSLEER. This CDR3 is built from 14 residues.

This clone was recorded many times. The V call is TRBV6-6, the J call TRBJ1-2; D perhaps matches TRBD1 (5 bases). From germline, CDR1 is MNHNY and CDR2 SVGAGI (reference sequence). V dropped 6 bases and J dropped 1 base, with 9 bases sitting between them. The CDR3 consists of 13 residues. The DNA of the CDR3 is TGTGCCAGCAGATCACAGGTTAACTATGGCTACACCTTC. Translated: CASRSQVNYGYTF.

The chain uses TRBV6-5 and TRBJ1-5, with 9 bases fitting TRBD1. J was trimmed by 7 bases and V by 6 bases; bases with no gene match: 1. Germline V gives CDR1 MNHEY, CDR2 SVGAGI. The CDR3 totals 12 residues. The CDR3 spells CASSTGGQPQHF. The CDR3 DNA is TGTGCCAGCAGCACAGGGGGCCAGCCCCAGCATTTT.

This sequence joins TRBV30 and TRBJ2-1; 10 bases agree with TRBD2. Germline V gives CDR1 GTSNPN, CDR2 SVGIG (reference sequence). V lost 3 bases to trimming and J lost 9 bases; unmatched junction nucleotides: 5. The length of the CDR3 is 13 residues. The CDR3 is CAWSGLAVGEQFF. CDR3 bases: TGTGCCTGGAGCGGACTAGCGGTCGGTGAGCAGTTCTTC.

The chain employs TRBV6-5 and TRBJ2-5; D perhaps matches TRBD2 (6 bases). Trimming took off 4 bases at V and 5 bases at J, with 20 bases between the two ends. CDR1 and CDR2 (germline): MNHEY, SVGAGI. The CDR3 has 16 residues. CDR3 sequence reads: CASSSLGSGGRETQYF. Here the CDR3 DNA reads TGTGCCAGCAGTTCCCTCGGTAGCGGTGGGAGGGAGACCCAGTACTTC.

The CDR3 DNA sequence: TGTGCCAGCTCATATACAGGGGACTACAATGAGCAGTTCTTC. Translation: CASSYTGDYNEQFF. This chain links TRBV18 with TRBJ2-1, with TRBD1 identical over 7 bases. The J segment lost 3 bases and the V segment lost 5 bases, leaving 4 bases of the junction unmatched. The CDR3 totals 14 residues. Germline CDR1 is KGHSH and CDR2 is LQKENI. Supplemented by reference TRBV18 and TRBJ2-1, the full variable domain reads NAGVMQNPRHLVRRRGQEARLRCSPMKGHSHVYWYRQLPEEGLKFMVYLQKENIIDESGMPKERFSAEFPKEGPSILRIQQVVRGDSAAYFCASSYTGDYNEQFFGPGTRLTVL.

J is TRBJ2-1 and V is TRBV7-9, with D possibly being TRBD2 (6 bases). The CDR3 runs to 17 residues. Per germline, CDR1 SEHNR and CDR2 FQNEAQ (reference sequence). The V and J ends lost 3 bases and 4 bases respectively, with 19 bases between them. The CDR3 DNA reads TGTGCCAGCAGCTTCCCTGGCTCTCTTGGGGGGTACAATGAGCAGTTCTTC. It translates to CASSFPGSLGGYNEQFF.

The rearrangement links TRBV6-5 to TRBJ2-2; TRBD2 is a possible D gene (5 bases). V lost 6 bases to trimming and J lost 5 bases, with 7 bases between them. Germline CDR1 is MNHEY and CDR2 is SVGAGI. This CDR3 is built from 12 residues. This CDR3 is CASRRGTGELFF. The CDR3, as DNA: TGTGCCAGCAGGCGAGGGACCGGGGAGCTGTTTTTT.

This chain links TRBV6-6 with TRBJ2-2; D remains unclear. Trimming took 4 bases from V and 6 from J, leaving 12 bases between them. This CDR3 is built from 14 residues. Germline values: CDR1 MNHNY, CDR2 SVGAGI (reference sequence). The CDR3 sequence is CASSLNIRAGELFF. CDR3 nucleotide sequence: TGTGCCAGCAGTTTAAATATACGGGCCGGGGAGCTGTTTTTT.

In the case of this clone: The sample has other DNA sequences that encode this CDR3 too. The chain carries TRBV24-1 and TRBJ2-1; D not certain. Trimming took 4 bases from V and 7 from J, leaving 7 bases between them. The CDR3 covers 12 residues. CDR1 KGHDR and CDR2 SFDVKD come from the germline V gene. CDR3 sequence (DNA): TGTGCCACCAGTGACGGGTATAATGAGCAGTTCTTC. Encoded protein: CATSDGYNEQFF.

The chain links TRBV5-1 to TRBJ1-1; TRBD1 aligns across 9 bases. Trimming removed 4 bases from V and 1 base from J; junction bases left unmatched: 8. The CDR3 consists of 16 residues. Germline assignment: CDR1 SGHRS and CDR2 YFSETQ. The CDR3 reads CASSLGQGIGNTEAFF. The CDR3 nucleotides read TGCGCCAGCAGCCTCGGACAGGGGATTGGGAACACTGAAGCTTTCTTT.

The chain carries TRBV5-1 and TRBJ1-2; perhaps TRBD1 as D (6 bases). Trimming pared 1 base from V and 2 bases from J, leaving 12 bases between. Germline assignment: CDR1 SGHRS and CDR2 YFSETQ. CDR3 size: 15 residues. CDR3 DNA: TGCGCCAGCAGCTTGTATCCAGGGACAAACTATGGCTACACCTTC. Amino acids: CASSLYPGTNYGYTF.

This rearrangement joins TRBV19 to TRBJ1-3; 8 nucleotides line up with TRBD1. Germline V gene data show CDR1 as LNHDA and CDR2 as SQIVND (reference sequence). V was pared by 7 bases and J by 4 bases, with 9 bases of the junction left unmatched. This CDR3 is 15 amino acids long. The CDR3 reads CASKPGTGPGNTIYF. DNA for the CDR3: TGTGCCAGTAAACCCGGGACAGGACCCGGAAACACCATATATTTT.

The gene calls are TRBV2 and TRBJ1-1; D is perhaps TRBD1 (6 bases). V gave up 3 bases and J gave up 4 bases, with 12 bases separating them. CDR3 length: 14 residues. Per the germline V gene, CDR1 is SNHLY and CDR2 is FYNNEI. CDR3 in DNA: TGTGCCAGCAGTGATCAGGGGCTTGGCACTGAAGCTTTCTTT. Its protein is CASSDQGLGTEAFF.

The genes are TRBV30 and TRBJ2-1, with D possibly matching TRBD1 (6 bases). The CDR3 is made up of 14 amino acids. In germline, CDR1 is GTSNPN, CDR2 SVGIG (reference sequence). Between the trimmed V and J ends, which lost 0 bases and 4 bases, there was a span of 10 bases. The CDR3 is CAWSVGTSYNEQFF. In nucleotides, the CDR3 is TGTGCCTGGAGTGTGGGGACATCGTACAATGAGCAGTTCTTC. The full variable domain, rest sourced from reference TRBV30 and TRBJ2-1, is SQTIHQWPATLVQPVGSPLSLECTVEGTSNPNLYWYRQAAGRGLQLLFYSVGIGQISSEVPQNLSASRPQDRQFILSSKKLLLSDSGFYLCAWSVGTSYNEQFFGPGTRLTVL.

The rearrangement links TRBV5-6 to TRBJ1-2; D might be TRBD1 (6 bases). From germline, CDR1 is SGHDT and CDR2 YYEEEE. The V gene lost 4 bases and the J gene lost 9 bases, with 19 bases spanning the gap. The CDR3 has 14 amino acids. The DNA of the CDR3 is TGTGCCAGCAGCCCCTCGCTAGGCAGGGGAAGCTACACCTTC. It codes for CASSPSLGRGSYTF.

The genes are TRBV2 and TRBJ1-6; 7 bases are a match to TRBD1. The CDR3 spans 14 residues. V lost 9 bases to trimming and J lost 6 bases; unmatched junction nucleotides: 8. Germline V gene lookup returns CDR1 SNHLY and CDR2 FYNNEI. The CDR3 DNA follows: TGTGCCAGTGTAAGGGGACAGACTAATTCACCCCTCCACTTT. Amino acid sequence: CASVRGQTNSPLHF.

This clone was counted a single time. For the CDR3, the DNA is TGTGCCAGCAGCTTAGTAGCGGGGCCCACAGATACGCAGTATTTT. Translated, it gives CASSLVAGPTDTQYF. This sequence joins TRBV11-2 and TRBJ2-3; the match to TRBD2 covers 8 bases. Trimming removed 1 base from V and 2 bases from J; junction bases left unmatched: 2. Germline lookup yields CDR1 SGHAT and CDR2 FQNNGV. CDR3 size: 15 residues.